A single sample is the source of the 2 T cell receptor beta chains below, sequenced in a study of shared clonotypes between healthy human individuals. Data came from immunoSEQ multiplex PCR; TCRdb stores just in-frame clones and leaves some out. The profile shows some 2,400,000 clones, nearly 97% of them singletons. The sequencing sample was made of naive CD4+ T cells sorted from blood. The subset denotes: CD45RA+ positively selected. The source is a man between 18 and 35 years old in good health.

The chain is built from TRBV6-1 and TRBJ1-6, with TRBD1 matching over 8 bases. V gave up 6 bases and J gave up 8 bases; unmatched junction bases: 6. CDR1 is MNHNS and CDR2 is SASEGT in the germline V gene. This CDR3 has 14 residues. CDR3 sequence (DNA): TGTGCCAGCAGGGAACAGGGGGGAGATTCACCCCTCCACTTT. Amino acids: CASREQGGDSPLHF.

Details on this clone: The same CDR3 can be traced to other DNA sequences in this sample. The rearrangement joins TRBV10-1 to TRBJ2-1; D is unresolved. The germline V gene has CDR1 WNHNN and CDR2 SYGVQD (reference sequence). This CDR3 comprises 14 residues. Trimming took 4 bases from V and 0 from J, leaving 7 bases between them. The CDR3, as DNA: TGCGCCAGCAGTGCCGGCAGCTCCTACAATGAGCAGTTCTTC. The encoded protein is CASSAGSSYNEQFF.